What follows are 21 T cell receptor beta chains derived from one specimen sequenced in a study of Ad26.COV2.S vaccination and SARS-CoV-2 variants. Repertoires were generated with immunoSEQ multiplex PCR, while TCRdb's copy carries only in-frame clones and drops some. The sample includes more than 350,000 clones, more than 80% seen only once; the top ten take about 12%. Specified treatment: roughly 19 received Ad26.COV2.S at low or high dose, single or two shots; about 5 received placebo; per-sample allocation not given. The samples were gathered on day 63 after the first injection of vaccine or placebo. This specimen consisted of peripheral blood, obtained in a trial of Ad26.COV2.S vaccine versus placebo. All receptors come from a person aged 18-60 years who received the Ad26.COV2.S COVID-19 vaccine or a placebo.

This chain uses TRBV4-1 with TRBJ2-3, with 13 bases fitting TRBD2. Germline values: CDR1 MGHRA, CDR2 YSYEKL. V shed 4 bases and J 5 bases; nucleotides not matched to a gene: 6. This CDR3 region has 16 residues. As DNA, the CDR3 is TGCGCCAGCAGCCTTACTAGCGGGAGGGCCGAAGATACGCAGTATTTT. Its translation is CASSLTSGRAEDTQYF.

This clone was found once. The rearrangement joins TRBV7-9 to TRBJ1-5; D remains unclear. V dropped 5 bases and J dropped 4 bases, with 9 bases sitting between them. Per germline, CDR1 SEHNR and CDR2 FQNEAQ (reference sequence). This CDR3 contains 13 residues. The CDR3 region has the DNA TGTGCCAGCAGCGAGTGGGGAAATCAGCCCCAGCATTTT. It encodes CASSEWGNQPQHF.

The chain joins TRBV19 to TRBJ1-5; no firm D call. The CDR3 covers 14 residues. Trimming stripped 9 bases from V and 2 bases from J, with 14 bases between. Germline V gene sequence: CDR1 LNHDA, CDR2 SQIVND (reference sequence). CDR3 nucleotides: TGTGCCAGCCGTCCGGGAGGCCGCAATCAGCCCCAGCATTTT. It translates to CASRPGGRNQPQHF.

V and J are TRBV19 and TRBJ1-5, with D possibly TRBD1 on 5 matching bases. Germline CDR1 LNHDA, CDR2 SQIVND (reference sequence). The CDR3 contains 15 residues. V was clipped by 7 bases and J by 4 bases, with 17 bases between them. CDR3 sequence reads: CASIQAEAGNQPQHF. The CDR3 DNA reads as TGTGCCAGTATCCAGGCAGAGGCAGGGAATCAGCCCCAGCATTTT.

V usage is TRBV7-2 and J usage is TRBJ2-7, with D possibly TRBD2 on 5 matching bases. Trimming pared 1 base from V and 5 bases from J, leaving 12 bases between. Germline V gives CDR1 SGHTA, CDR2 FQGNSA. This CDR3 comprises 14 residues. CDR3 in DNA: TGTGCCAGCAGCTTAGTTCTGGGAGTGGACGAGCAGTACTTC. It codes for CASSLVLGVDEQYF.

The V call is TRBV5-4, the J call TRBJ2-7; 12 positions agree with TRBD2. Trimming cost V 4 bases and J 2 bases; bases outside gene matches: 7. Germline V gene lookup returns CDR1 SGHNT and CDR2 YYREEE (reference sequence). CDR3 size: 16 residues. In DNA, the CDR3 is TGTGCCAGCAGCCTAAGGACTAGCGGGATACCCTACGAGCAGTACTTC. This sequence encodes CASSLRTSGIPYEQYF.

This sequence joins TRBV14 and TRBJ1-4; weak D call: TRBD1 (6 bases). The CDR3 is 15 amino acids. Trimming removed 6 bases from V and 8 bases from J, with 19 bases in between. The V gene's germline CDR1 is SGHDN and CDR2 FVKESK. The CDR3 region is CASSQQRGEGEKLFF. The CDR3 DNA sequence: TGTGCCAGCAGTCAACAAAGGGGGGAAGGGGAAAAACTGTTTTTT.

This clone has just a few counts. This chain links TRBV27 with TRBJ1-1; TRBD1 matches at 9 bases. V gave up 2 bases and J gave up 0 bases; unmatched junction bases: 7. Germline assignment: CDR1 MNHEY and CDR2 SMNVEV (reference sequence). This CDR3 has 17 residues. CDR3 in amino acids: CASSLTGGPPLNTEAFF. Here the CDR3 DNA reads TGTGCCAGCAGTTTAACAGGGGGCCCACCCCTGAACACTGAAGCTTTCTTT.

This sequence joins TRBV25-1 and TRBJ1-2; D is perhaps TRBD1 (5 bases). The CDR3 contains 13 residues. V lost 2 bases, J lost 7 bases, and 11 bases lay in between. The germline V gene has CDR1 MGHDK and CDR2 SYGVNS. The CDR3 protein is CASSEQGEGGYTF. DNA of the CDR3: TGTGCCAGCAGTGAACAAGGGGAGGGTGGCTACACCTTC.

CDR3: CASSPGAVLTAKNIQYF. CDR3 bases: TGTGCCAGCAGCCCGGGGGCAGTACTTACAGCCAAAAACATTCAGTACTTC. The chain couples TRBV7-2 to TRBJ2-4; tentatively, D is TRBD1 or TRBD2 (6 bases each). This CDR3 has 17 residues. Germline CDR1 and CDR2: SGHTA and FQGNSA. V lost 5 bases, J lost 0 bases, and 17 bases lay in between.

This clone has only one observation. The chain has TRBV25-1 and TRBJ2-7, with D maybe TRBD2 (7 bases). The CDR3 covers 16 residues. The V and J ends lost 2 bases and 0 bases respectively, with 14 bases between them. CDR1 is MGHDK, CDR2 SYGVNS, per germline. The CDR3 coding sequence is TGTGCCAGCAGTGAAGGGGGGGCCCTTGTCTCCTACGAGCAGTACTTC. Translating it yields CASSEGGALVSYEQYF.

The chain combines TRBV13 with TRBJ2-7; tentative D call: TRBD2 (6 bases). CDR3 length equals 14 residues. Germline CDR1 and CDR2: PRHDT and FYEKMQ (reference sequence). V gave up 1 base and J gave up 6 bases, with 13 bases separating them. The CDR3 DNA is TGTGCCAGCAGCTTAGTTGGGGACTTCTCCGAGCAGTACTTC. Protein product: CASSLVGDFSEQYF.

J is TRBJ1-3 and V is TRBV7-8; D remains unclear. Germline loops: CDR1 SGHVS, CDR2 FQNEAQ. V was trimmed by 5 bases and J by 0 bases, leaving 11 bases between them. The CDR3 is made up of 15 amino acids. CDR3 sequence: CASSRLFNSGNTIYF. Written as DNA, the CDR3 is TGTGCCAGCAGCCGGTTATTTAACTCTGGAAACACCATATATTTT. The full variable domain, with the rest looked up from reference TRBV7-8 and TRBJ1-3, is GAGVSQSPRYKVAKRGQDVALRCDPISGHVSLFWYQQALGQGPEFLTYFQNEAQLDKSGLPSDRFFAERPEGSVSTLKIQRTQQEDSAVYLCASSRLFNSGNTIYFGEGSWLTVV.

This sequence joins TRBV6-5 and TRBJ2-7; D is uncertain. The germline V and J ends were trimmed by 0 bases and 2 bases, with 8 bases remaining between them. This CDR3 spans 14 amino acids. The germline CDR1 and CDR2 sequences are MNHEY and SVGAGI. The chain's CDR3 is CASSYSWGTYEQYF. The CDR3 DNA reads TGTGCCAGCAGTTACTCATGGGGAACCTACGAGCAGTACTTC.

This sequence joins TRBV7-6 and TRBJ2-5; D may be TRBD2 (5 bases). Germline assignment: CDR1 SGHVS and CDR2 FNYEAQ. The CDR3 consists of 16 residues. V lost 1 base to trimming and J lost 3 bases, with 15 bases between them. The CDR3 coding sequence is TGTGCCAGCAGCTTAGTAGGTGGGAGCGGAAAAGAGACCCAGTACTTC. It yields the protein CASSLVGGSGKETQYF.

This clone was seen more than once but under ten times. V gene TRBV7-2 combines with J gene TRBJ1-3; D is perhaps TRBD1 (5 bases). The CDR3 has 17 amino acids. Germline assignment: CDR1 SGHTA and CDR2 FQGNSA. V shed 1 base and J shed 0 bases, with 13 bases lying between them. DNA for the CDR3: TGTGCCAGCAGCTTAGGAGACAGCGCCCTCTCTGGAAACACCATATATTTT. Translation gives CASSLGDSALSGNTIYF.

V is TRBV9 and J is TRBJ2-2; 8 nucleotides line up with TRBD1. V lost 4 bases to trimming and J lost 2 bases; unmatched junction nucleotides: 7. The CDR3 length is 16 residues. CDR1 is SGDLS and CDR2 is YYNGEE in the germline V gene. CDR3 protein: CASSPRDRPNTGELFF. CDR3 DNA sequence: TGTGCCAGCAGCCCCCGGGACAGGCCTAACACCGGGGAGCTGTTTTTT.

The rearrangement joins TRBV7-9 to TRBJ1-1; no reliable D call. The CDR3 covers 10 residues. The V gene's germline CDR1 is SEHNR and CDR2 FQNEAQ (reference sequence). V lost 3 bases to trimming and J lost 6 bases, with 2 bases between them. CDR3 DNA: TGTGCCAGCAGCTTTCCTGAAGCTTTCTTT. Protein product: CASSFPEAFF.

This clone was detected only once. The rearrangement links TRBV27 to TRBJ2-1; D perhaps matches TRBD2 (6 bases). The germline V gene has CDR1 MNHEY and CDR2 SMNVEV (reference sequence). The V end was cut by 5 bases, the J end by 4 bases, with 15 bases between. The CDR3 is 15 amino acids. The CDR3 DNA reads as TGTGCCAGCAGTAGCCGGGACTGGACTTACAATGAGCAGTTCTTC. This encodes CASSSRDWTYNEQFF.

The chain uses TRBV5-8 and TRBJ1-2, with D perhaps TRBD1 (6 bases). The germline V gene encodes CDR1 SGHTS and CDR2 YDEGEE. The CDR3 covers 15 residues. Trimming shortened V by 4 bases and J by 5 bases, and 18 bases separated the two germline ends. The CDR3: CASSRPGGERYGYTF. CDR3 DNA: TGTGCCAGCAGCCGTCCGGGGGGCGAACGGTATGGCTACACCTTC.

The V gene is TRBV29-1, the J gene TRBJ1-2; 8 nucleotides line up with TRBD1. CDR1 SQVTM and CDR2 ANQGSEA come from the germline V gene. V shed 1 base, J shed 8 bases, and the junction held 0 bases outside the gene matches. The CDR3 runs 11 residues. The CDR3 DNA reads TGCAGCGTTGAAGCAGGGGGCGGCTACACCTTC. Protein product: CSVEAGGGYTF.